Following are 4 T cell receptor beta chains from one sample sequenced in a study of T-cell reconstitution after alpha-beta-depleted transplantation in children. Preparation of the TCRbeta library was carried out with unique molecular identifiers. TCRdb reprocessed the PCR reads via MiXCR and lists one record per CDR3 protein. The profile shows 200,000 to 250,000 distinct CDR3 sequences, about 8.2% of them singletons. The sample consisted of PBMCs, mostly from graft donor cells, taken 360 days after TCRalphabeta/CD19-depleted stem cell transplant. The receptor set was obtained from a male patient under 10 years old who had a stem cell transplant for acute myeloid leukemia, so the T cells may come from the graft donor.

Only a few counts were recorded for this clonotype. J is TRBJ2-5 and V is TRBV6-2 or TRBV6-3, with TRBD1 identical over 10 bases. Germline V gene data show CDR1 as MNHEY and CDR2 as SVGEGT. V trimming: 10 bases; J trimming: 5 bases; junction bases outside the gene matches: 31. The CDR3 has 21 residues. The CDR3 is CATGKTGQGFGMRRRGETQYF. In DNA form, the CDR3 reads TGTGCCACCGGAAAGACGGGACAGGGGTTCGGTATGAGGAGGAGAGGGGAGACCCAGTACTTC.

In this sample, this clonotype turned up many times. The CDR3 nucleotides are TGTGCCAGCAGTTTCGGCGGTGGTTACAATGAGCAGTTCTTC. Encoded protein: CASSFGGGYNEQFF. The V and J genes are TRBV12-3 or TRBV12-4 and TRBJ2-1; D is ambiguous. This CDR3 comprises 14 residues. Trimming pared 3 bases from V and 4 bases from J, leaving 10 bases between.

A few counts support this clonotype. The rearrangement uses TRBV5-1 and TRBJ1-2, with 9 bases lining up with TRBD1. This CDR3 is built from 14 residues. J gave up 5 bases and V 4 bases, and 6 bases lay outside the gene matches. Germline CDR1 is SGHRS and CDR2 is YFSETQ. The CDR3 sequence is CASSPDRGEYGYTF. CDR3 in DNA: TGCGCCAGCAGCCCGGACAGGGGAGAGTATGGCTACACCTTC.

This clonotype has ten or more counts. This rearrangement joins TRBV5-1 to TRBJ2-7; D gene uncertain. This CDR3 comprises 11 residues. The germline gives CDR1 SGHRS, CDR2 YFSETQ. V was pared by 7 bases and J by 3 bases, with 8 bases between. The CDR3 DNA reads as TGCGCCAGCCGACTGGGCTACGAGCAGTACTTC. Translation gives CASRLGYEQYF.